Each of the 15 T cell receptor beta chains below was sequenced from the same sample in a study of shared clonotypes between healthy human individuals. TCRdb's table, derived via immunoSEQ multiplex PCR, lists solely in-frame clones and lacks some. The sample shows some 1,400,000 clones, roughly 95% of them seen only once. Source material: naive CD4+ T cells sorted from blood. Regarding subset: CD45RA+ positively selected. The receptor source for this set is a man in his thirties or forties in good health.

The DNA of the CDR3 is TGTGCCAGTAGTCCGAGATTCGCGGTCTACGAGCAGTACTTC. Protein: CASSPRFAVYEQYF. This chain links TRBV19 with TRBJ2-7, with no clear D. Between the trimmed V and J ends, which lost 5 bases and 3 bases, there was a span of 14 bases. This CDR3 is 14 amino acids long. The germline V gene has CDR1 LNHDA and CDR2 SQIVND (reference sequence).

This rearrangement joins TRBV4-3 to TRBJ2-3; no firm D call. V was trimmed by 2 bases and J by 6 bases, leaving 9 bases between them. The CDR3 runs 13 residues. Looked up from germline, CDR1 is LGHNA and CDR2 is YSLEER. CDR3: CASSQQVGDTQYF. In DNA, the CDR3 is TGCGCCAGCAGCCAACAGGTCGGGGATACGCAGTATTTT.

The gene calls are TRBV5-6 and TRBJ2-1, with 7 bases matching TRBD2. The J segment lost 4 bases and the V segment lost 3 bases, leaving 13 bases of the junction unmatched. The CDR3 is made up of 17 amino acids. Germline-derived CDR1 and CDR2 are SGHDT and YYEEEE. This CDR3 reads CASSSTLGLAVYNEQFF. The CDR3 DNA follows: TGTGCCAGCAGCTCTACCCTAGGTCTAGCGGTTTACAATGAGCAGTTCTTC. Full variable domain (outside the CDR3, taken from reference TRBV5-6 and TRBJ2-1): DAGVTQSPTHLIKTRGQQVTLRCSPKSGHDTVSWYQQALGQGPQFIFQYYEEEERQRGNFPDRFSGHQFPNYSSELNVNALLLGDSALYLCASSSTLGLAVYNEQFFGPGTRLTVL.

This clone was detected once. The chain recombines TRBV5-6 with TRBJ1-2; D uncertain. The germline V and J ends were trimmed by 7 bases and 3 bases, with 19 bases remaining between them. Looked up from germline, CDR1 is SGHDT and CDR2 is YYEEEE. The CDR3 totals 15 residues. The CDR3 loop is CASPPGVPRDYGYTF. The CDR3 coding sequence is TGTGCCAGCCCCCCTGGGGTCCCGAGGGACTATGGCTACACCTTC.

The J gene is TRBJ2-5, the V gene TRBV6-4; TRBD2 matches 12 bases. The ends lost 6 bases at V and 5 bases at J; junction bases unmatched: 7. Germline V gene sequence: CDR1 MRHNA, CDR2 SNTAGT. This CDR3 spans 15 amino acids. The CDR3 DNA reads TGTGCCAGCAGCGGACTAGCGGGATCTTGGGAGACCCAGTACTTC. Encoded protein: CASSGLAGSWETQYF.

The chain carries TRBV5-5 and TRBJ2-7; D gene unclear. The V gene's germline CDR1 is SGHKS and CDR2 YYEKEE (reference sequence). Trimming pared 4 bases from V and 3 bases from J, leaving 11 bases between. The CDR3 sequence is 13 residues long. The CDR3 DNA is TGTGCCAGCAGCCGGGCCTCATTCTACGAGCAGTACTTC. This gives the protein CASSRASFYEQYF.

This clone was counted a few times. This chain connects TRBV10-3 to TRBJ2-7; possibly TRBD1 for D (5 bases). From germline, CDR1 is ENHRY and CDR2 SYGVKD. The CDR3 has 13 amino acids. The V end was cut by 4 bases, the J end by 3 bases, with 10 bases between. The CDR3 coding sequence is TGTGCCATCAGTGTTGACCAGGGCTACGAGCAGTACTTC. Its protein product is CAISVDQGYEQYF.

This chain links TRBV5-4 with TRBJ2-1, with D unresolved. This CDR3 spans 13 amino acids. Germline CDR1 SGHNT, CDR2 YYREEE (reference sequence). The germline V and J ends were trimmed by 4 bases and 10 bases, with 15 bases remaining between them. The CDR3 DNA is TGTGCCAGCAGCCCGACGAAGGCTGGCGAGCAGTTCTTC. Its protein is CASSPTKAGEQFF.

CDR3 amino acids: CASSLPSGEQYF. CDR3 nucleotide sequence: TGTGCCAGCAGCTTGCCCTCGGGGGAGCAGTACTTC. The chain is built from TRBV5-5 and TRBJ2-7; tentative D call: TRBD2 (5 bases). This CDR3 is built from 12 residues. V shed 1 base and J shed 7 bases, with 9 bases lying between them. In germline, CDR1 is SGHKS, CDR2 YYEKEE (reference sequence).

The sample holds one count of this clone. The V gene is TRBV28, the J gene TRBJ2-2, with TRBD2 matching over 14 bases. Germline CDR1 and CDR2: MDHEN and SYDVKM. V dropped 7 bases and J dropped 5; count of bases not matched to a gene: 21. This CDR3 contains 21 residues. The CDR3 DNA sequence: TGTGCCAGCACCCTGCACCCCGCGACTAGCGGGAGGGCTCAGGGAACCGGGGAGCTGTTTTTT. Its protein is CASTLHPATSGRAQGTGELFF.

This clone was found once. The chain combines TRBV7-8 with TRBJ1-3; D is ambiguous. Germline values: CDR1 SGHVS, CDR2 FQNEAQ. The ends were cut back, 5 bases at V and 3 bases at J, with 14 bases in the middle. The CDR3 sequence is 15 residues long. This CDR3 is CASSLGSQLGNTIYF. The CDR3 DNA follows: TGTGCCAGCAGCCTCGGAAGTCAACTTGGAAACACCATATATTTT.

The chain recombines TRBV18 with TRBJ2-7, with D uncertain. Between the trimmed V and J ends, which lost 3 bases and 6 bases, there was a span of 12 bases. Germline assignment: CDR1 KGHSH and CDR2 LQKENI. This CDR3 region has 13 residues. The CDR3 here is CASSPGSLLEQYF. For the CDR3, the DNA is TGTGCCAGCTCACCTGGGTCTCTCCTCGAGCAGTACTTC.

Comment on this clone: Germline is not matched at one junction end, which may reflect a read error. The CDR3 loop reads CASSEEVF. The CDR3 bases are TGTGCCAGCAGCGAAGAGGTCTTC. The chain carries TRBV7-9 and TRBJ2-1, with D unclear. The germline CDR1 and CDR2 sequences are SEHNR and FQNEAQ (reference sequence). The CDR3 length is 8 residues.

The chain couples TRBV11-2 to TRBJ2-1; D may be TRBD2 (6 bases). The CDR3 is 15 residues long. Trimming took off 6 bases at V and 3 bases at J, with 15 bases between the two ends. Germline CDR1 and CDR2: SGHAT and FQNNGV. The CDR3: CASSPSSGSYNEQFF. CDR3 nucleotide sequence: TGTGCCAGCAGTCCGAGCTCCGGGAGCTACAATGAGCAGTTCTTC. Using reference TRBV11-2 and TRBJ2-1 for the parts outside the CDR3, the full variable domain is EAGVAQSPRYKIIEKRQSVAFWCNPISGHATLYWYQQILGQGPKLLIQFQNNGVVDDSQLPKDRFSAERLKGVDSTLKIQPAKLEDSAVYLCASSPSSGSYNEQFFGPGTRLTVL.

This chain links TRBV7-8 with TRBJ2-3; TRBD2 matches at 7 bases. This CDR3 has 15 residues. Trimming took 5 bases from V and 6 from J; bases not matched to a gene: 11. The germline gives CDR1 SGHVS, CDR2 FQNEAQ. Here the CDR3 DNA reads TGTGCCAGCAGCCGGCGGGCGGGAGTGGGTGATACGCAGTATTTT. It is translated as CASSRRAGVGDTQYF. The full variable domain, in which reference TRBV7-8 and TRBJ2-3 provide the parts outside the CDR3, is GAGVSQSPRYKVAKRGQDVALRCDPISGHVSLFWYQQALGQGPEFLTYFQNEAQLDKSGLPSDRFFAERPEGSVSTLKIQRTQQEDSAVYLCASSRRAGVGDTQYFGPGTRLTVL.